The 27 T cell receptor beta chains presented below share a single source sample, sequenced in a study of OX40 agonist ivuxolimab in advanced cancers. Sequencing used immunoSEQ multiplex PCR; TCRdb keeps in-frame clones, though not all of them. The repertoire consists of approximately 14,000 clones, with around 90% occurring once and the leading ten covering around a quarter. The sequencing here drew on CD4+ or CD8+ T cells sorted from blood, taken in a trial of the OX40 agonist ivuxolimab. These receptors were collected from an adult with an advanced solid tumor such as melanoma, head and neck, liver or kidney cancer.

The V call is TRBV9, the J call TRBJ2-7; no clear D gene. V lost 3 bases and J 1 base, leaving 5 bases between the germline ends. This CDR3 contains 12 residues. Germline CDR1 SGDLS, CDR2 YYNGEE. In nucleotides, the CDR3 is TGTGCCAGCAGCGCCACGTCCTACGAGCAGTACTTC. It yields the protein CASSATSYEQYF.

The CDR3 reads CASRVDAYEQYF. The CDR3 nucleotides read TGCGCCAGCAGGGTGGATGCCTACGAGCAGTACTTC. The chain is built from TRBV5-1 and TRBJ2-7; D remains ambiguous. Germline CDR1 and CDR2: SGHRS and YFSETQ. The CDR3 extends over 12 amino acids. Trimming removed 5 bases at V and 2 bases at J, with 8 bases between.

As concerns this clone: The identical CDR3 is also encoded by other nucleotide sequences in the sample. CDR3 nucleotide sequence: TGTGCCAGCAGCGAACGAAGATCCAATGAGCAGTTCTTC. Translation gives CASSERRSNEQFF. The V and J genes are TRBV2 and TRBJ2-1; D is ambiguous. V lost 6 bases, J lost 6 bases, and 12 bases lay in between. The germline gives CDR1 SNHLY, CDR2 FYNNEI. The CDR3 loop spans 13 amino acids.

This chain joins TRBV27 and TRBJ2-1; D unclear. V was cut by 3 bases and J by 10 bases, with 10 bases left in between. This CDR3 is built from 12 residues. Germline loops: CDR1 MNHEY, CDR2 SMNVEV (reference sequence). Here the CDR3 reads CASSFLTGEQFF. The CDR3 nucleotides are TGTGCCAGCAGTTTCCTGACTGGGGAGCAGTTCTTC.

This clone has more than one count but fewer than ten. CDR3 amino acids: CASSPGQLLPTDTQYF. The CDR3 DNA reads TGTGCCAGCAGCCCTGGGCAGCTACTGCCCACAGATACGCAGTATTTT. The V call is TRBV2, the J call TRBJ2-3, with D uncertain. Between the trimmed V and J ends, which lost 6 bases and 2 bases, there was a span of 18 bases. The CDR3 covers 16 residues. Germline V gene data show CDR1 as SNHLY and CDR2 as FYNNEI. The full variable domain, rest sourced from reference TRBV2 and TRBJ2-3, is EPEVTQTPSHQVTQMGQEVILRCVPISNHLYFYWYRQILGQKVEFLVSFYNNEISEKSEIFDDQFSVERPDGSNFTLKIRSTKLEDSAMYFCASSPGQLLPTDTQYFGPGTRLTVL.

The V gene is TRBV6-5, the J gene TRBJ2-1, with a possible D match to TRBD2 (5 bases). Germline V lookup: CDR1 MNHEY, CDR2 SVGAGI. The V gene lost 1 base and the J gene lost 4 bases, with 14 bases spanning the gap. The CDR3 extends over 16 amino acids. CDR3 residues: CASSYFRTSEYNEQFF. The DNA for the CDR3 is TGTGCCAGCAGTTACTTTCGGACTTCAGAATACAATGAGCAGTTCTTC.

This clone was observed a handful of times. The chain uses TRBV5-8 and TRBJ1-1, with TRBD1 matching over 7 bases. Trimming cost V 4 bases and J 8 bases; bases outside gene matches: 2. CDR3 size: 11 residues. Germline CDR1 reads SGHTS; CDR2 reads YDEGEE. The CDR3 is CASSMDREAFF. In DNA, the CDR3 is TGTGCCAGCAGCATGGACAGGGAAGCTTTCTTT.

The chain employs TRBV27 and TRBJ2-7; D is perhaps TRBD1 or TRBD2 (5 bases each). V was clipped by 3 bases and J by 12 bases, with 15 bases between them. The V gene's germline CDR1 is MNHEY and CDR2 SMNVEV (reference sequence). The CDR3 loop spans 12 amino acids. CDR3 loop: CASSFPGPKMYF. The CDR3 nucleotides are TGTGCCAGCAGTTTTCCGGGGCCGAAAATGTACTTC.

This chain connects TRBV29-1 to TRBJ1-3; D may be TRBD1 (5 bases). V dropped 0 bases and J dropped 2 bases, with 8 bases sitting between them. The CDR3 loop spans 14 amino acids. Germline V gene sequence: CDR1 SQVTM, CDR2 ANQGSEA. The CDR3 region is CSVEDARAGNTIYF. For the CDR3, the DNA is TGCAGCGTTGAAGACGCCAGGGCTGGAAACACCATATATTTT.

The chain combines TRBV27 with TRBJ1-5; the match to TRBD1 covers 10 bases. The germline V gene encodes CDR1 MNHEY and CDR2 SMNVEV (reference sequence). The V segment lost 5 bases and the J segment 6 bases; nucleotides outside the gene matches: 7. This CDR3 is 15 amino acids long. DNA for the CDR3: TGTGCCAGCAGTCTCGGGACAGGGGATTCTCAGCCCCAGCATTTT. It yields the protein CASSLGTGDSQPQHF.

This clone was detected a few times. The chain carries TRBV11-2 and TRBJ2-7; either TRBD1 or TRBD2 may supply D (6 bases each). The CDR3 length is 17 residues. The V gene lost 2 bases and the J gene lost 6 bases, with 23 bases spanning the gap. Germline CDR1 SGHAT, CDR2 FQNNGV. The CDR3 nucleotides read TGTGCCAGCAGCTTATTCGGGGGCGGGCAGGGGTACGGCGAGCAGTACTTC. Translation: CASSLFGGGQGYGEQYF.

The chain carries TRBV18 and TRBJ1-1; D gene unclear. Germline CDR1 reads KGHSH; CDR2 reads LQKENI. Trimming shortened V by 3 bases and J by 6 bases, and 11 bases separated the two germline ends. The CDR3 extends over 13 amino acids. The CDR3 DNA is TGTGCCAGCTCACCGTCCGACGGACCTGAAGCTTTCTTT. This translates into CASSPSDGPEAFF. Based on the CDR3 plus reference TRBV18 and TRBJ1-1, the full variable domain is NAGVMQNPRHLVRRRGQEARLRCSPMKGHSHVYWYRQLPEEGLKFMVYLQKENIIDESGMPKERFSAEFPKEGPSILRIQQVVRGDSAAYFCASSPSDGPEAFFGQGTRLTVV.

The CDR3 region has the DNA TGTGCCAGCAGTTTGGTTGTTAGCGGGAGGGTTGGGACCGGGGAGCTGTTTTTT. It encodes CASSLVVSGRVGTGELFF. The chain uses TRBV27 and TRBJ2-2; the match to TRBD2 covers 11 bases. Losses at the gene ends were 3 bases for V and 5 bases for J; bases not matched to a gene: 11. The germline CDR1 and CDR2 sequences are MNHEY and SMNVEV (reference sequence). The CDR3 extends over 18 amino acids.

The rearrangement uses TRBV7-9 and TRBJ1-1; D possibly corresponds to TRBD1 (6 bases). CDR3 length: 11 amino acids. The germline V gene has CDR1 SEHNR and CDR2 FQNEAQ (reference sequence). V lost 5 bases and J lost 10, with 11 bases in between. The CDR3 nucleotides read TGTGCCAGCAGCACAGGGTTAATAGCTTTCTTT. As protein: CASSTGLIAFF.

This chain connects TRBV9 to TRBJ1-1; D might be TRBD1 (5 bases). The ends were cut back, 2 bases at V and 0 bases at J, with 11 bases in the middle. There are 15 residues in the CDR3. Germline V gives CDR1 SGDLS, CDR2 YYNGEE. The CDR3 sequence is CASSVGSGLNTEAFF. The CDR3 DNA reads as TGTGCCAGCAGCGTTGGTTCGGGGCTGAACACTGAAGCTTTCTTT.

The rearrangement links TRBV12-5 to TRBJ1-4, with D perhaps TRBD1 (5 bases). The CDR3 has 14 residues. CDR1 LGHNT and CDR2 FRNRAP come from the germline V gene. V lost 3 bases and J 7 bases, leaving 12 bases between the germline ends. The CDR3 nucleotides read TGTGCTAGTGGTTTCTGGCCAGGGATTGAAAAACTGTTTTTT. Protein sequence: CASGFWPGIEKLFF.

This clone came up once. This chain uses TRBV7-9 with TRBJ2-7; D may be TRBD1 or TRBD2 (5 bases each). The CDR3 consists of 15 residues. Germline V gene sequence: CDR1 SEHNR, CDR2 FQNEAQ (reference sequence). Trimming took off 4 bases at V and 0 bases at J, with 13 bases between the two ends. Written as DNA, the CDR3 is TGTGCCAGCAGCTCAAGTGGGGGACCCTCCTACGAGCAGTACTTC. It specifies CASSSSGGPSYEQYF.

The chain uses TRBV9 and TRBJ2-7; TRBD1 matches 7 bases. The CDR3 sequence is 13 residues long. Germline lookup yields CDR1 SGDLS and CDR2 YYNGEE. Losses at the gene ends were 0 bases for V and 9 bases for J; bases not matched to a gene: 6. CDR3 sequence: CASSVGQGQGQYF. In DNA form, the CDR3 reads TGTGCCAGCAGCGTAGGACAGGGTCAAGGGCAGTACTTC.

V gene TRBV7-3 combines with J gene TRBJ2-1; D is possibly TRBD2 (7 bases). V was cut by 0 bases and J by 9 bases, with 12 bases left in between. CDR1 is SGHTA and CDR2 is FQGTGA in the germline V gene. This CDR3 is 14 amino acids long. CDR3 sequence reads: CASSLTGGQAEQFF. CDR3 sequence (DNA): TGTGCCAGCAGCTTAACCGGGGGGCAGGCTGAGCAGTTCTTC.

The chain is built from TRBV28 and TRBJ2-7; tentatively, D is TRBD1 or TRBD2 (5 bases each). The CDR3 totals 15 residues. Germline-derived CDR1 and CDR2 are MDHEN and SYDVKM. Trimming shortened V by 8 bases and J by 2 bases, and 19 bases separated the two germline ends. In DNA, the CDR3 is TGTGCCAGCGGAGGAGTCGAGACAGACGCCTACGAGCAGTACTTC. Its translation: CASGGVETDAYEQYF.

This clone is medium-sized (0.01 to 0.1%). The rearrangement joins TRBV9 to TRBJ2-2, with 9 bases fitting TRBD2. The CDR3 has 15 amino acids. CDR1 is SGDLS, CDR2 YYNGEE, per germline. V shed 5 bases, J shed 2 bases, and the junction held 4 bases outside the gene matches. The CDR3 nucleotides are TGTGCCAGCAGGGGTAGCGGGGGAAACACCGGGGAGCTGTTTTTT. This codes for CASRGSGGNTGELFF.

This clone was found once. The chain carries TRBV5-6 and TRBJ2-7; D is ambiguous. Trimming cost V 1 base and J 0 bases, with 5 bases left between them. Germline V lookup: CDR1 SGHDT, CDR2 YYEEEE. The CDR3 covers 13 residues. CDR3 in DNA: TGTGCCAGCAGCTTGATCCTCTCCTACGAGCAGTACTTC. Residues: CASSLILSYEQYF.

The chain carries TRBV7-9 and TRBJ1-5; D unresolved. V was trimmed by 7 bases and J by 2 bases, leaving 9 bases between them. This CDR3 has 13 amino acids. Germline V gene lookup returns CDR1 SEHNR and CDR2 FQNEAQ (reference sequence). CDR3 bases: TGTGCCAGCACCGATCACGGCAATCAGCCCCAGCATTTT. Protein product: CASTDHGNQPQHF. Full variable domain (missing parts from reference TRBV7-9 and TRBJ1-5): DTGVSQNPRHKITKRGQNVTFRCDPISEHNRLYWYRQTLGQGPEFLTYFQNEAQLEKSRLLSDRFSAERPKGSFSTLEIQRTEQGDSAMYLCASTDHGNQPQHFGDGTRLSIL.

The genes are TRBV27 and TRBJ1-1; D might be TRBD1 (5 bases). Germline assignment: CDR1 MNHEY and CDR2 SMNVEV (reference sequence). The V gene lost 3 bases and the J gene lost 0 bases, with 8 bases spanning the gap. The CDR3 covers 14 residues. The CDR3 region is CASSFRGMNTEAFF. CDR3 bases: TGTGCCAGCAGTTTTCGGGGCATGAACACTGAAGCTTTCTTT.

V gene TRBV27 combines with J gene TRBJ2-7; weak D call: TRBD1 (5 bases). Per the germline V gene, CDR1 is MNHEY and CDR2 is SMNVEV (reference sequence). Trimming took off 2 bases at V and 3 bases at J, with 8 bases between the two ends. The CDR3 is made up of 13 amino acids. The CDR3 DNA sequence: TGTGCCAGCAGTTTAGGCAGGGACTACGAGCAGTACTTC. Protein: CASSLGRDYEQYF.

This rearrangement joins TRBV7-6 to TRBJ1-1; tentatively, D is TRBD1 (6 bases). CDR1 and CDR2 (germline): SGHVS, FNYEAQ. The ends were cut back, 2 bases at V and 1 base at J, with 8 bases in the middle. The CDR3 contains 14 residues. CDR3 residues: CASSLTGKNTEAFF. The DNA for the CDR3 is TGTGCCAGCAGCTTAACAGGGAAGAACACTGAAGCTTTCTTT. Supplemented by reference TRBV7-6 and TRBJ1-1, the full variable domain reads GAGVSQSPRYKVTKRGQDVALRCDPISGHVSLYWYRQALGQGPEFLTYFNYEAQQDKSGLPNDRFSAERPEGSISTLTIQRTEQRDSAMYRCASSLTGKNTEAFFGQGTRLTVV.

This clone was picked up one time. The V call is TRBV19, the J call TRBJ1-4; D gene ambiguous. The germline gives CDR1 LNHDA, CDR2 SQIVND (reference sequence). This CDR3 is 14 amino acids long. V was shortened by 9 bases and J by 12 bases, with 23 bases between the two germline ends. CDR3 region: CASSGAGPRAELFF. As DNA, the CDR3 is TGTGCCAGCAGTGGTGCCGGGCCTAGGGCGGAACTGTTTTTT.